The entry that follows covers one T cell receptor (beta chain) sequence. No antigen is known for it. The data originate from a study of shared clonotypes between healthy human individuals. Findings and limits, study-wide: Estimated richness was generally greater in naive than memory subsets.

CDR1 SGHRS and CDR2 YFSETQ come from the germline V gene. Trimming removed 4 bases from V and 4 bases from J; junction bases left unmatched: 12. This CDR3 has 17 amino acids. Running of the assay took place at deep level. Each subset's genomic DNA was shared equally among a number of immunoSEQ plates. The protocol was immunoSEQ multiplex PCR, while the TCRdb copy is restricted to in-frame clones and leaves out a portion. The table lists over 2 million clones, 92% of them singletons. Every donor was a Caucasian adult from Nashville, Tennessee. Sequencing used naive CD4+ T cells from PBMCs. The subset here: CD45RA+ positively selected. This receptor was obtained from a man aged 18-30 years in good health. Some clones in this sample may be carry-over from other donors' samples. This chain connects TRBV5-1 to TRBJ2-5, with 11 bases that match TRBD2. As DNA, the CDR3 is TGCGCCAGCAGCCCCGCAACCGTAGCGGGAGGGAGAGAGACCCAGTACTTC. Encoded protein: CASSPATVAGGRETQYF.